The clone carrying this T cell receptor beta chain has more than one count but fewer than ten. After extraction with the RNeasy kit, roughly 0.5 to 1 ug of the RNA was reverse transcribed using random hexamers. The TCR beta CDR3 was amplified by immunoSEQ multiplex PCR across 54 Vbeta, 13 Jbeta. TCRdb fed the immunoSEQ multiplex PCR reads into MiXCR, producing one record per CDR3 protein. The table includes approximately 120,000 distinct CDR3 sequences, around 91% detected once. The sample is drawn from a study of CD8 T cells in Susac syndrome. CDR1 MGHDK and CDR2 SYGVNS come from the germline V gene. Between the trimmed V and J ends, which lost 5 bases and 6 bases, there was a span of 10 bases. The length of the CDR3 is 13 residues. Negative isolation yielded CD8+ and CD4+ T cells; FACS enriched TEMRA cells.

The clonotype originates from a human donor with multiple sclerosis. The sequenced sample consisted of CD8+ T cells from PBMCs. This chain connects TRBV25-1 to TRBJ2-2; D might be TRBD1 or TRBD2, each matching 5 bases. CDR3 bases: TGTGCCAGCAGTCTTACGGGACCCGGGGAGCTGTTTTTT. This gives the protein CASSLTGPGELFF.